What follows are 21 T cell receptor beta chains derived from one specimen sequenced in a study of PD-1 blockade in mismatch repair-deficient tumors. Measured with immunoSEQ multiplex PCR; TCRdb has only the in-frame clones, and not every one. The sample consists of 15,000 or so clones, almost 85% of them appearing once. This specimen was PBMCs, taken before pembrolizumab treatment. All receptors derive from an adult with mismatch repair-deficient cancer.

The chain joins TRBV5-8 to TRBJ2-2; a weak D match, TRBD1 (5 bases). Germline-derived CDR1 and CDR2 are SGHTS and YDEGEE. V was pared by 2 bases and J by 2 bases, with 10 bases between. The CDR3 runs to 15 residues. The CDR3 spells CASSLFQGNTGELFF. CDR3 sequence (DNA): TGTGCCAGCAGCTTATTCCAGGGTAACACCGGGGAGCTGTTTTTT.

Only one count was recorded for this clone. CDR3 sequence (DNA): TGTGCCAGCCAAAAGGGGGTTACTGAAGCTTTCTTT. Residues: CASQKGVTEAFF. The chain is built from TRBV6-5 and TRBJ1-1, with D perhaps matching TRBD1 (6 bases). V gave up 8 bases and J gave up 5 bases, with 12 bases separating them. The CDR3 contains 12 residues. CDR1 is MNHEY and CDR2 is SVGAGI in the germline V gene.

The chain employs TRBV25-1 and TRBJ2-1; a weak D match, TRBD2 (7 bases). Germline lookup yields CDR1 MGHDK and CDR2 SYGVNS. The CDR3 loop spans 15 amino acids. Trimming removed 0 bases from V and 6 bases from J, with 12 bases in between. The CDR3 coding sequence is TGTGCCAGCAGTGAATATAAGGGGGGGACCAATGAGCAGTTCTTC. This translates into CASSEYKGGTNEQFF.

The rearrangement joins TRBV7-9 to TRBJ1-2; 8 bases fit TRBD1. Germline trimming cut 4 bases from V and 5 bases from J; bases unmatched to any gene: 6. In germline, CDR1 is SEHNR, CDR2 FQNEAQ (reference sequence). The CDR3 is made up of 14 amino acids. The chain's CDR3 is CASSSSGTGYGYTF. DNA of the CDR3: TGTGCCAGCAGCTCATCCGGGACAGGTTATGGCTACACCTTC.

The V and J genes are TRBV5-5 and TRBJ2-1; D is perhaps TRBD1 (6 bases). CDR3 size: 11 residues. V was clipped by 4 bases and J by 10 bases, with 9 bases between them. Germline V gene sequence: CDR1 SGHKS, CDR2 YYEKEE (reference sequence). The CDR3: CASSPDREQFF. DNA for the CDR3: TGTGCCAGCAGCCCCGACAGGGAGCAGTTCTTC.

The chain recombines TRBV5-5 with TRBJ2-1; 12 bases are a match to TRBD1. Germline assignment: CDR1 SGHKS and CDR2 YYEKEE (reference sequence). The ends lost 1 base at V and 7 bases at J; junction bases unmatched: 9. CDR3 length equals 17 residues. In DNA, the CDR3 is TGTGCCAGCAGCTTGAAGCCCGGGACAGGGGGCATGAATGAGCAGTTCTTC. This encodes CASSLKPGTGGMNEQFF. Full variable domain (remainder filled in from reference TRBV5-5 and TRBJ2-1): DAGVTQSPTHLIKTRGQQVTLRCSPISGHKSVSWYQQVLGQGPQFIFQYYEKEERGRGNFPDRFSARQFPNYSSELNVNALLLGDSALYLCASSLKPGTGGMNEQFFGPGTRLTVL.

The chain couples TRBV5-8 to TRBJ2-5, with 8 positions matching TRBD2. The CDR3 loop spans 15 amino acids. Germline trimming cut 3 bases from V and 5 bases from J; bases unmatched to any gene: 9. Germline CDR1 reads SGHTS; CDR2 reads YDEGEE. CDR3 loop: CASSYRTPGGETQYF. The CDR3 DNA reads as TGTGCCAGCAGCTACCGGACACCGGGAGGGGAGACCCAGTACTTC.

The genes are TRBV6-6 and TRBJ1-1; D is unclear. V shed 7 bases and J shed 4 bases, with 19 bases lying between them. Per germline, CDR1 MNHNY and CDR2 SVGAGI (reference sequence). The CDR3 covers 15 residues. The CDR3 sequence is CASTLLPQSGTEAFF. DNA of the CDR3: TGTGCCAGCACCCTCCTCCCACAGTCGGGCACTGAAGCTTTCTTT.

The chain couples TRBV11-2 to TRBJ2-4; D remains ambiguous. The CDR3 sequence is 16 residues long. Germline V gives CDR1 SGHAT, CDR2 FQNNGV. The V gene lost 0 bases and the J gene lost 2 bases, with 11 bases spanning the gap. The CDR3 sequence: CASSLEPTRSKNIQYF. CDR3 nucleotides: TGTGCCAGCAGCTTAGAGCCCACACGTTCCAAAAACATTCAGTACTTC.

In its sample, this clone is medium-sized (0.01 to 0.1%). The chain joins TRBV6-1 to TRBJ1-5; possible D gene TRBD1, 6 bases. CDR3 length equals 15 residues. V was cut by 0 bases and J by 6 bases, with 12 bases left in between. Germline V gene data show CDR1 as MNHNS and CDR2 as SASEGT. The CDR3 sequence is CASSEAGSGAQPQHF. In DNA, the CDR3 is TGTGCCAGCAGTGAAGCAGGGTCGGGGGCTCAGCCCCAGCATTTT.

The chain joins TRBV6-1 to TRBJ2-7; possible D gene TRBD2, 7 bases. The CDR3 contains 15 residues. The V end was cut by 3 bases, the J end by 1 base, with 13 bases between. CDR1 is MNHNS and CDR2 is SASEGT in the germline V gene. Here the CDR3 DNA reads TGTGCCAGCAGTGACGAGGGGGGAGGGTCCTACGAGCAGTACTTC. Amino acid sequence: CASSDEGGGSYEQYF.

The chain carries TRBV27 and TRBJ2-7; 10 bases line up with TRBD2. CDR3 length equals 17 residues. The J segment lost 0 bases and the V segment lost 3 bases, leaving 8 bases of the junction unmatched. Germline loops: CDR1 MNHEY, CDR2 SMNVEV (reference sequence). DNA of the CDR3: TGTGCCAGCAGTTTTACCCGACTAGCGGGCCACTCCTACGAGCAGTACTTC. Residues: CASSFTRLAGHSYEQYF.

This chain links TRBV5-5 with TRBJ1-1; D uncertain. CDR1 is SGHKS and CDR2 is YYEKEE in the germline V gene (reference sequence). The CDR3 length is 11 residues. V lost 0 bases and J lost 11, with 8 bases in between. CDR3 nucleotides: TGTGCCAGCAGCTTGGCCGCTAGGGCTTTCTTT. It is translated as CASSLAARAFF.

The chain links TRBV4-1 to TRBJ2-2, with TRBD2 matching 10 bases. The V gene end was trimmed by 0 bases and the J gene end by 6 bases; junction bases not matched to a gene: 4. Germline V gene sequence: CDR1 MGHRA, CDR2 YSYEKL. The CDR3 loop spans 16 amino acids. The CDR3 DNA reads as TGCGCCAGCAGCCAAGAGCCCCTAGCGGGAGCCGGGGAGCTGTTTTTT. Encoded protein: CASSQEPLAGAGELFF.

This chain connects TRBV14 to TRBJ1-4; D ambiguous. V was pared by 5 bases and J by 4 bases, with 20 bases between. The CDR3 loop spans 17 amino acids. Germline V lookup: CDR1 SGHDN, CDR2 FVKESK. In DNA form, the CDR3 reads TGTGCCAGCAGCAAGGGAGATTGGAGATACAGTAATGAAAAACTGTTTTTT. This codes for CASSKGDWRYSNEKLFF.

The genes are TRBV27 and TRBJ2-7; D is tentatively TRBD1 or TRBD2 (5 bases each). Germline CDR1 reads MNHEY; CDR2 reads SMNVEV (reference sequence). The CDR3 covers 14 residues. V was trimmed by 7 bases and J by 0 bases, leaving 13 bases between them. CDR3 nucleotide sequence: TGTGCCAGCAAGGGGAGTCTCTCCTCCTACGAGCAGTACTTC. Amino acid sequence: CASKGSLSSYEQYF.

The count of this clone is one. J is TRBJ1-2 and V is TRBV2; D gene unclear. The length of the CDR3 is 14 residues. The ends were cut back, 1 base at V and 4 bases at J, with 10 bases in the middle. Per the germline V gene, CDR1 is SNHLY and CDR2 is FYNNEI. The CDR3 DNA sequence: TGTGCCAGCAGTGAAGAATCACTACTCTATGGCTACACCTTC. Translating it yields CASSEESLLYGYTF.

V gene TRBV7-9 combines with J gene TRBJ2-3; D not certain. Trimming shortened V by 4 bases and J by 6 bases, and 11 bases separated the two germline ends. The length of the CDR3 is 13 residues. Per germline, CDR1 SEHNR and CDR2 FQNEAQ (reference sequence). The CDR3 loop reads CASSYPSADTQYF. CDR3 sequence (DNA): TGTGCCAGCAGCTATCCTAGTGCGGATACGCAGTATTTT.

V usage is TRBV12-5 and J usage is TRBJ1-5; a possible D gene is TRBD1 (5 bases). Looked up from germline, CDR1 is LGHNT and CDR2 is FRNRAP. Trimming cost V 2 bases and J 4 bases, with 15 bases left between them. The CDR3 contains 16 residues. In DNA form, the CDR3 reads TGTGCTAGTGGTTTGTACGGCGGGGCTCCTAATCAGCCCCAGCATTTT. It translates to CASGLYGGAPNQPQHF.

The V and J genes are TRBV27 and TRBJ2-7; either TRBD1 or TRBD2 may fit D (6 bases each). Per the germline V gene, CDR1 is MNHEY and CDR2 is SMNVEV (reference sequence). The CDR3 is made up of 14 amino acids. V gave up 5 bases and J gave up 0 bases, with 11 bases separating them. The CDR3 DNA reads as TGTGCCAGCAGTCCGCGGGACACCTCCTACGAGCAGTACTTC. Protein: CASSPRDTSYEQYF.

The table lists this clone with a count of one. V and J are TRBV5-4 and TRBJ2-1; 7 positions agree with TRBD2. J was trimmed by 0 bases and V by 5 bases; bases with no gene match: 8. Germline values: CDR1 SGHNT, CDR2 YYREEE (reference sequence). CDR3 length: 16 amino acids. The CDR3 DNA reads as TGTGCCAGCAGGGAAAGCGGGACGAGCTCCTACAATGAGCAGTTCTTC. Protein sequence: CASRESGTSSYNEQFF.